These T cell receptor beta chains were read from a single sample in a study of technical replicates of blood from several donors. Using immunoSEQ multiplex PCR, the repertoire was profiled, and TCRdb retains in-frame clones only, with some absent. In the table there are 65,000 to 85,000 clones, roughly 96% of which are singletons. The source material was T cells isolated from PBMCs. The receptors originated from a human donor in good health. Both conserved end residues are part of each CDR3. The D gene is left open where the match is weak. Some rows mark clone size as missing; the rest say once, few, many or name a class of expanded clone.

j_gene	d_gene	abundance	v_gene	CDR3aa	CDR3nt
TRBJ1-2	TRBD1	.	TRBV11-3	CASSLEGQGADGYTF	TGTGCCAGCAGCTTAGAAGGACAGGGGGCGGATGGCTACACCTTC
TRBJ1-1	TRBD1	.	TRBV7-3	CASSRQGARTEAFF	TGTGCCAGCAGCCGACAGGGGGCGCGCACTGAAGCTTTCTTT
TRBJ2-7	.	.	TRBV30	CAWGLQGSPYEQYF	TGTGCCTGGGGGTTACAGGGATCCCCCTACGAGCAGTACTTC
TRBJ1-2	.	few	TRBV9	CASSVSATREVGYGYTF	TGTGCCAGCAGCGTCTCCGCCACGCGGGAGGTTGGGTATGGCTACACCTTC
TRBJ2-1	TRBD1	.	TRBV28	CASTTLGTGGRGQFF	TGTGCCAGCACGACCCTCGGGACAGGAGGTCGCGGGCAGTTCTTC
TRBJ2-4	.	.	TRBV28	CASSLYSGSLDIQYF	TGTGCCAGCAGTTTATACTCGGGGAGTCTTGACATTCAGTACTTC
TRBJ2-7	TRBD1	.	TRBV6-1	CASRDRGPYEQYF	TGTGCCAGCAGGGACAGGGGGCCCTACGAGCAGTACTTC
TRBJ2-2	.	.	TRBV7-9	CASSLDTGELFF	TGTGCCAGCAGCCTCGACACCGGGGAGCTGTTTTTT
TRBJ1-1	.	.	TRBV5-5	CASSLVGGNTEAFF	TGTGCCAGCAGCTTGGTAGGGGGGAACACTGAAGCTTTCTTT
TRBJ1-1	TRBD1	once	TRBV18	CASSTGTGGTEAFF	TGTGCCAGCTCAACTGGGACAGGGGGCACTGAAGCTTTCTTT
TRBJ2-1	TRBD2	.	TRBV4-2	CASSQDNAGAGEQFF	TGTGCCAGCAGCCAAGACAACGCGGGAGCGGGTGAGCAGTTCTTC
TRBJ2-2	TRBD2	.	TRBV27	CASIGLATTGELFF	TGTGCCAGCATCGGACTAGCGACCACCGGGGAGCTGTTTTTT
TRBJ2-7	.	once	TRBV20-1	CSASLYYEQYF	TGCAGTGCTAGCCTCTACTACGAGCAGTACTTC
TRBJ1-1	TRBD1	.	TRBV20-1	CSARVPGGDFF	TGCAGTGCTAGAGTCCCAGGGGGCGATTTCTTT
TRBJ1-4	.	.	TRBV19	CASSRGGSEKLFF	TGTGCCAGTAGCCGCGGGGGCTCGGAAAAACTGTTTTTT
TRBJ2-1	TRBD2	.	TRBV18	CASSPTLAGGIEQFF	TGTGCCAGCTCACCGACGCTAGCGGGAGGGATTGAGCAGTTCTTC
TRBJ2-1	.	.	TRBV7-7	CASSLVWGGASSYNEQFF	TGTGCCAGCAGCTTAGTCTGGGGCGGAGCGAGCTCCTACAATGAGCAGTTCTTC
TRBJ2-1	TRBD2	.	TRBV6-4	CASSVAGGPNEQFF	TGTGCCAGCAGTGTTGCGGGAGGGCCGAATGAGCAGTTCTTC
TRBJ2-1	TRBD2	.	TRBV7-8	CASSLARTSGEHSYNEQFF	TGTGCCAGCAGCTTAGCAAGGACTAGCGGGGAGCACTCCTACAATGAGCAGTTCTTC
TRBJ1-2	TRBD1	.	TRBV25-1	CASSATTGQGEANYGYTF	TGTGCCAGCAGTGCTACCACCGGACAGGGGGAAGCTAACTATGGCTACACCTTC
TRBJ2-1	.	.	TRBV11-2	CASSLAGGGSPYNEQFF	TGTGCCAGCAGCTTAGCTGGGGGCGGGAGCCCCTACAATGAGCAGTTCTTC
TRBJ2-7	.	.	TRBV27	CASSFWLQGNYYEQYF	TGTGCCAGCAGTTTTTGGCTACAGGGAAATTACTACGAGCAGTACTTC
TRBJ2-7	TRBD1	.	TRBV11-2	CASSLAPTGSSYEQYF	TGTGCCAGCAGCTTAGCACCGACAGGGAGCTCCTACGAGCAGTACTTC
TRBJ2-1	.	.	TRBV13	CASSLRGGIHEQFF	TGTGCCAGCAGCTTAAGGGGGGGGATCCATGAGCAGTTCTTC
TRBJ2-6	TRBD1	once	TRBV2	CASRTGAGANVLTF	TGTGCCAGCAGGACAGGGGCTGGGGCCAACGTCCTGACTTTC
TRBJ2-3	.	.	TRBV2	CASSLESDTQYF	TGTGCCAGCAGTTTAGAATCAGATACGCAGTATTTT
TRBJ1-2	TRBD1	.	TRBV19	CASSIPPDRAGYTF	TGTGCCAGTAGTATTCCCCCGGACAGGGCTGGCTACACCTTC
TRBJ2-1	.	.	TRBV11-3	CASSLERAISYNEQFF	TGTGCCAGCAGCTTAGAGAGAGCTATCTCCTACAATGAGCAGTTCTTC
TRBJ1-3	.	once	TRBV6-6	CASSLDSSGNTIYF	TGTGCCAGCAGTCTCGACAGCTCTGGAAACACCATATATTTT
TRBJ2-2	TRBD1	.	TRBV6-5	CASRGQGARTGELFF	TGTGCCAGCAGGGGACAGGGGGCGCGAACCGGGGAGCTGTTTTTT
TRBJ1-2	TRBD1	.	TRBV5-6	CASSSLGTGTDYGYTF	TGTGCCAGCAGCTCCTTGGGGACAGGGACGGACTATGGCTACACCTTC
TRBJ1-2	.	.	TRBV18	CASSPTPTVNYGYTF	TGTGCCAGCTCACCAACCCCGACTGTTAACTATGGCTACACCTTC
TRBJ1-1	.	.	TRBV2	CASTANWYREVNTEAFF	TGTGCCAGCACCGCCAACTGGTACAGGGAAGTGAACACTGAAGCTTTCTTT
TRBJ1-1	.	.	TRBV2	CASSEAPPGDTEAFF	TGTGCCAGCAGTGAAGCGCCGCCGGGTGACACTGAAGCTTTCTTT
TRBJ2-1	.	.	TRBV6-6	CASSPVYNEQFF	TGTGCCAGCAGCCCCGTTTACAATGAGCAGTTCTTC
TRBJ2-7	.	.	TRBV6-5	CASKAGVYEQYF	TGTGCCAGCAAGGCAGGGGTCTACGAGCAGTACTTC
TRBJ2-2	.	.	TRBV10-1	CASCRGGNTGELFF	TGCGCCAGCTGTAGGGGGGGGAACACCGGGGAGCTGTTTTTT
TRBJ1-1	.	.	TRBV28	CASSVTGLNTEAFF	TGTGCCAGCAGTGTTACAGGGCTGAACACTGAAGCTTTCTTT
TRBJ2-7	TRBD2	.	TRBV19	CATRTGLAGAPYEQYF	TGTGCCACCAGGACAGGACTAGCGGGAGCCCCTTACGAGCAGTACTTC
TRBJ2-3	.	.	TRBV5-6	CASSLENLDTQYF	TGTGCCAGCAGCTTGGAAAACTTAGATACGCAGTATTTT
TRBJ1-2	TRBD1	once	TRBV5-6	CASSLDRGYGYTF	TGTGCCAGCAGCTTAGACAGGGGCTATGGCTACACCTTC
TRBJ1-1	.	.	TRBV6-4	CASSEGQATEAFF	TGTGCCAGCAGTGAGGGGCAGGCCACTGAAGCTTTCTTT
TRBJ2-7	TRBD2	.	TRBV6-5	CASSYSSGGFSYEQYF	TGTGCCAGCAGTTACTCTAGCGGGGGATTCTCCTACGAGCAGTACTTC
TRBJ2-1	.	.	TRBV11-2	CASSLGLNEQFF	TGTGCCAGCAGCTTAGGTTTAAATGAGCAGTTCTTC
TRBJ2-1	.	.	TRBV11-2	CASSLVQYNEQFF	TGTGCCAGCAGCTTAGTGCAGTACAATGAGCAGTTCTTC
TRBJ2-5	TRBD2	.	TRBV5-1	CASSPKAGWETQYF	TGCGCCAGCAGCCCTAAAGCGGGGTGGGAGACCCAGTACTTC
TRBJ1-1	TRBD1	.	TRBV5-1	CASSLRGMTGRKTTEAFF	TGCGCCAGCAGCTTGCGGGGTATGACAGGGAGGAAAACCACTGAAGCTTTCTTT
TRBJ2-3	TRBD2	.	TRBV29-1	CSADGGDTQYF	TGCAGCGCTGACGGGGGGGATACGCAGTATTTT
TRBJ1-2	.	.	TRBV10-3	CAIKAQGFNYGYTF	TGTGCCATCAAAGCTCAGGGGTTTAACTATGGCTACACCTTC
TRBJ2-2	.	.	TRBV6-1	CASSVSSGELFF	TGTGCCAGCAGTGTTTCATCCGGGGAGCTGTTTTTT
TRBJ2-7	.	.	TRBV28	CASSLGEGYEQYF	TGTGCCAGCAGTTTAGGAGAAGGCTACGAGCAGTACTTC
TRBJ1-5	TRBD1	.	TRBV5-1	CASSWDRDDWHF	TGCGCCAGCAGCTGGGACAGGGACGATTGGCATTTT
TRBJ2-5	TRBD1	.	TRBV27	CASRVGGGETQYF	TGTGCCAGCAGGGTAGGGGGCGGCGAGACCCAGTACTTC
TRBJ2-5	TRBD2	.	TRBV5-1	CASSLGGQAGSETQYF	TGCGCCAGCAGCTTGGGTGGGCAAGCGGGATCAGAGACCCAGTACTTC